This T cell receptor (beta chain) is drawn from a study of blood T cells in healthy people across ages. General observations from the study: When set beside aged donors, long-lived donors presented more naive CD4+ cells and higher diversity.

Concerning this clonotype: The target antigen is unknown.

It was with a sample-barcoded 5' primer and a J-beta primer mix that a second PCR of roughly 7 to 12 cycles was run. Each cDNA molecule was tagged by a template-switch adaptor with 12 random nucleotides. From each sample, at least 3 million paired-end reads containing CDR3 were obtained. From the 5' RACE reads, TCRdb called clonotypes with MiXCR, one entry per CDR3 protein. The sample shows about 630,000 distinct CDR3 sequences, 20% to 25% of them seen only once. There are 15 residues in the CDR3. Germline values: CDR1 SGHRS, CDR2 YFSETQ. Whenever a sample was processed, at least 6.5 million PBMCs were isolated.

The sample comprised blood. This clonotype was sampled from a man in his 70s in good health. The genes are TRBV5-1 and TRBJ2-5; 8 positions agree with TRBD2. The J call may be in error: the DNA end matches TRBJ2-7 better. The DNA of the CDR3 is TGCGCCAGCAGCTTTGGTGGCGGGAGGACCTACGAGCAGTACTTC. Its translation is CASSFGGGRTYEQYF.